The clone carrying this T cell receptor (beta chain) was seen only a few times. Its antigen remains unidentified. This entry comes from a study of T-cell reconstitution after alpha-beta-depleted transplantation in children. J lost 4 bases, V lost 3 bases, and 4 bases had no gene match. The germline gives CDR1 LNHDA, CDR2 SQIVND (reference sequence). The CDR3 contains 14 residues. Unique molecular identifiers were incorporated during preparation of the TCRbeta library. TCRdb reanalysed the PCR reads using MiXCR and keeps one entry per CDR3 protein. The repertoire holds 330,000 or so distinct CDR3 sequences, with about 9.4% as singletons. Findings of the study overall: There were reportedly several hundred expanded graft clones from which alpha-beta T cells came about two months after transplant. Day-60 TCRbeta diversity that was high in some patients was derived from surviving recipient T cells and thymic progenitors.

This TCR was recovered from a boy under three years old with acute myeloid leukemia, due to receive a stem cell transplant. V and J are TRBV19 and TRBJ1-1; 8 nucleotides line up with TRBD1. This specimen consisted of PBMCs, obtained before TCRalphabeta/CD19-depleted stem cell transplant. The CDR3 DNA sequence: TGTGCCAGTAGTATGCGGCAGGGGGCCACTGAAGCTTTCTTT. Its translation: CASSMRQGATEAFF.